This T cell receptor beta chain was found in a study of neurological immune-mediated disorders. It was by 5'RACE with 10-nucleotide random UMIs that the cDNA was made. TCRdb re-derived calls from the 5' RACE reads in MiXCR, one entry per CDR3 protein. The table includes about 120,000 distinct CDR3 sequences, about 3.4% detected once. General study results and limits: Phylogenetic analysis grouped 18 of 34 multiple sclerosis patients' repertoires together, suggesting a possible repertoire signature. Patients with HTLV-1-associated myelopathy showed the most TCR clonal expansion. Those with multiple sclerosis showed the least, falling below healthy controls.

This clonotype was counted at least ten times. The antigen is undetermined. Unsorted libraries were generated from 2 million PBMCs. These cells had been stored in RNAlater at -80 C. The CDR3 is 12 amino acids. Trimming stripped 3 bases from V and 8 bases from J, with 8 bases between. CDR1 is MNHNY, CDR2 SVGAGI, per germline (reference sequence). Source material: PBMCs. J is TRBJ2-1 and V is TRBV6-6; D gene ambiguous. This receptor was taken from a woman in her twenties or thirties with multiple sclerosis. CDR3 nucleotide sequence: TGTGCCAGCAGTTATCCCCAATATGAGCAGTTCTTC. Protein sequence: CASSYPQYEQFF.